Listed here are 21 T cell receptor beta chains from one sample, sequenced in a study of PD-1 blockade in mismatch repair-deficient tumors. The assay was immunoSEQ multiplex PCR, and TCRdb's table has in-frame clones only and misses some. This table has over 100,000 clones, around 80% appearing once. The sample was peripheral blood, taken approximately 60 weeks after starting pembrolizumab. These receptors were taken from an adult with mismatch repair-deficient cancer.

V usage is TRBV6-1 and J usage is TRBJ2-1; D is perhaps TRBD2 (7 bases). The V gene lost 2 bases and the J gene lost 8 bases, with 19 bases spanning the gap. CDR1 is MNHNS, CDR2 SASEGT, per germline. This CDR3 is 16 amino acids long. The DNA for the CDR3 is TGTGCCAGCAGTGAATCCCTCCGGGGGGCCAAATATGAGCAGTTCTTC. Its protein product is CASSESLRGAKYEQFF.

V usage is TRBV11-2 and J usage is TRBJ2-3; TRBD2 is a possible D gene (5 bases). Germline CDR1 and CDR2: SGHAT and FQNNGV. The CDR3 sequence is 12 residues long. With 11 bases removed from V and 4 bases from J, the gap between germline ends came to 13 bases. CDR3 protein: CASRGPSDTQYF. CDR3 nucleotides: TGTGCCTCTCGGGGTCCGTCAGATACGCAGTATTTT.

V gene TRBV29-1 combines with J gene TRBJ1-1; D is ambiguous. Germline CDR1 and CDR2: SQVTM and ANQGSEA. This CDR3 region has 13 residues. V dropped 2 bases and J dropped 4 bases, with 11 bases sitting between them. CDR3 sequence reads: CSVEFGFGTEAFF. The CDR3 region has the DNA TGCAGCGTTGAATTCGGTTTCGGCACTGAAGCTTTCTTT.

The chain links TRBV7-2 to TRBJ1-1; weak D call: TRBD1 (5 bases). Germline assignment: CDR1 SGHTA and CDR2 FQGNSA. With 1 base removed from V and 10 bases from J, the gap between germline ends came to 16 bases. The CDR3 runs to 14 residues. For the CDR3, the DNA is TGTGCCAGCAGCTTAGATCGACCCTCGGGGGGAGCTTTCTTT. Translated, it gives CASSLDRPSGGAFF.

This chain links TRBV7-3 with TRBJ2-7; a weak D match, TRBD2 (5 bases). The germline V and J ends were trimmed by 4 bases and 0 bases, with 7 bases remaining between them. CDR3 length: 13 amino acids. Germline V gives CDR1 SGHTA, CDR2 FQGTGA. CDR3 protein: CASSSGSSYEQYF. The CDR3 DNA reads as TGTGCCAGCAGCTCTGGGAGCTCCTACGAGCAGTACTTC.

The V call is TRBV9, the J call TRBJ2-7, with 8 bases matching TRBD1. V lost 0 bases to trimming and J lost 1 base; unmatched junction nucleotides: 6. The CDR3 contains 16 residues. In germline, CDR1 is SGDLS, CDR2 YYNGEE. The CDR3 sequence: CASSVASGGASYEQYF. CDR3 coding DNA: TGTGCCAGCAGCGTAGCATCAGGGGGCGCTTCCTACGAGCAGTACTTC.

This clone was counted only a few times. The CDR3 DNA reads as TGTGCCAGCAGTTGGCAGGAAGGTGACTATGGCTACACCTTC. It specifies CASSWQEGDYGYTF. The V and J genes are TRBV6-6 and TRBJ1-2; no reliable D call. The CDR3 runs 14 residues. Germline CDR1 reads MNHNY; CDR2 reads SVGAGI (reference sequence). V was cut by 4 bases and J by 3 bases, with 12 bases left in between.

The chain combines TRBV29-1 with TRBJ2-2; D uncertain. This CDR3 region has 16 residues. The germline V and J ends were trimmed by 0 bases and 0 bases, with 11 bases remaining between them. Germline CDR1 is SQVTM and CDR2 is ANQGSEA. The CDR3 DNA reads TGCAGCGTTGAAGATCCCCAGCGAGCGAACACCGGGGAGCTGTTTTTT. The encoded protein is CSVEDPQRANTGELFF.

J is TRBJ2-3 and V is TRBV6-5; perhaps D is TRBD1 or TRBD2 (5 bases each). The CDR3 length is 13 residues. Per germline, CDR1 MNHEY and CDR2 SVGAGI. V lost 2 bases to trimming and J lost 4 bases, with 7 bases between them. This chain's CDR3 is CASSYGGADTQYF. CDR3 nucleotide sequence: TGTGCCAGCAGTTACGGGGGAGCAGATACGCAGTATTTT.

The chain combines TRBV29-1 with TRBJ2-5, with 8 bases aligning to TRBD2. The CDR3 sequence is 12 residues long. With V trimmed by 3 bases and J by 5 bases, 2 bases remained unmatched. Germline V CDR1 and CDR2: SQVTM, ANQGSEA. The CDR3 spells CSVEEREETQYF. The CDR3 DNA sequence: TGCAGCGTTGAGGAGCGGGAGGAGACCCAGTACTTC.

The rearrangement joins TRBV5-1 to TRBJ2-7; D unresolved. The germline V gene encodes CDR1 SGHRS and CDR2 YFSETQ. V was clipped by 1 base and J by 4 bases, with 6 bases between them. This CDR3 is built from 12 residues. The CDR3, as DNA: TGCGCCAGCAGCTTGTCCTCTTACGAGCAGTACTTC. This codes for CASSLSSYEQYF.

V is TRBV5-1 and J is TRBJ1-1; 9 bases line up with TRBD1. V shed 3 bases, J shed 8 bases, and the junction held 11 bases outside the gene matches. Looked up from germline, CDR1 is SGHRS and CDR2 is YFSETQ. This CDR3 spans 15 amino acids. CDR3 in DNA: TGCGCCAGCAGCTCCTTCCCGGGACAGGGTAAGGAAGCTTTCTTT. Its protein product is CASSSFPGQGKEAFF.

The chain couples TRBV9 to TRBJ1-2; tentatively, D is TRBD1 (5 bases). The CDR3 consists of 13 residues. Trimming removed 4 bases from V and 4 bases from J, with 11 bases in between. Germline CDR1 and CDR2: SGDLS and YYNGEE. This chain's CDR3 is CASSPRDPYGYTF. DNA for the CDR3: TGTGCCAGCAGCCCCAGGGATCCCTATGGCTACACCTTC. Looking up the rest from reference TRBV9 and TRBJ1-2 gives the full variable domain: DSGVTQTPKHLITATGQRVTLRCSPRSGDLSVYWYQQSLDQGLQFLIQYYNGEERAKGNILERFSAQQFPDLHSELNLSSLELGDSALYFCASSPRDPYGYTFGSGTRLTVV.

The chain carries TRBV27 and TRBJ1-5, with a weak D call TRBD1 (5 bases). The germline V gene encodes CDR1 MNHEY and CDR2 SMNVEV (reference sequence). The CDR3 totals 15 residues. V lost 8 bases to trimming and J lost 8 bases, with 22 bases between them. The CDR3 nucleotides are TGTGCCAGCGACACCTCGCGGGGCCCTGGGAAGCCCCAGCATTTT. Protein product: CASDTSRGPGKPQHF.

This CDR3 is CASSLYRGLYGYTF. The CDR3 region has the DNA TGCGCCAGCAGCTTGTACAGGGGACTCTATGGCTACACCTTC. The V gene is TRBV5-1, the J gene TRBJ1-2, with TRBD1 identical over 7 bases. Germline V lookup: CDR1 SGHRS, CDR2 YFSETQ. The trim removed 1 base at V and 4 bases at J, leaving 4 bases unmatched. The CDR3 is made up of 14 amino acids.

This chain connects TRBV18 to TRBJ2-1, with D unresolved. V lost 1 base to trimming and J lost 10 bases, with 11 bases between them. This CDR3 is built from 13 residues. Germline V gene lookup returns CDR1 KGHSH and CDR2 LQKENI. The CDR3 nucleotides are TGTGCCAGCTCACCACTCGGGCAGTTGGAGCAGTTCTTC. This sequence encodes CASSPLGQLEQFF. Looking up the rest from reference TRBV18 and TRBJ2-1 gives the full variable domain: NAGVMQNPRHLVRRRGQEARLRCSPMKGHSHVYWYRQLPEEGLKFMVYLQKENIIDESGMPKERFSAEFPKEGPSILRIQQVVRGDSAAYFCASSPLGQLEQFFGPGTRLTVL.

This rearrangement joins TRBV9 to TRBJ2-3; the match to TRBD1 covers 9 bases. The germline CDR1 and CDR2 sequences are SGDLS and YYNGEE. The CDR3 contains 16 residues. J was trimmed by 2 bases and V by 3 bases; bases with no gene match: 7. The CDR3 coding sequence is TGTGCCAGCAGCGCTAGGACAGGGGTTTCCACAGATACGCAGTATTTT. Protein: CASSARTGVSTDTQYF. Full variable domain (rest looked up from reference TRBV9 and TRBJ2-3): DSGVTQTPKHLITATGQRVTLRCSPRSGDLSVYWYQQSLDQGLQFLIQYYNGEERAKGNILERFSAQQFPDLHSELNLSSLELGDSALYFCASSARTGVSTDTQYFGPGTRLTVL.

This clone has just one count. The chain recombines TRBV6-5 with TRBJ2-2; 12 bases agree with TRBD1. Germline assignment: CDR1 MNHEY and CDR2 SVGAGI. CDR3 size: 15 residues. The junction had 5 bases not matched to a gene; V was cut back by 5 bases and J by 7 bases. CDR3 DNA sequence: TGTGCCAGCAGTCGTGGGACAGGGGGCGGCGGGGAGCTGTTTTTT. Residues: CASSRGTGGGGELFF.

The chain has TRBV30 and TRBJ2-6; 9 nucleotides agree with TRBD1. Per germline, CDR1 GTSNPN and CDR2 SVGIG (reference sequence). V trimming: 8 bases; J trimming: 2 bases; junction bases outside the gene matches: 13. The CDR3 totals 17 residues. CDR3 amino acids: CARSRDRASAGANVLTF. In DNA, the CDR3 is TGTGCCCGCTCCCGGGACAGGGCATCTGCTGGGGCCAACGTCCTGACTTTC.

J is TRBJ2-3 and V is TRBV4-3; TRBD2 matches 9 bases. V gave up 0 bases and J gave up 3 bases; unmatched junction bases: 4. This CDR3 comprises 16 residues. Germline V gives CDR1 LGHNA, CDR2 YSLEER. Written as DNA, the CDR3 is TGCGCCAGCAGCCAAGATAGCGGGAGTGGGACAGATACGCAGTATTTT. It is translated as CASSQDSGSGTDTQYF.

This clone was detected once. The DNA for the CDR3 is TGCAGCGCCTGGACTAGCGACTACAATGAGCAGTTCTTC. This translates into CSAWTSDYNEQFF. The V and J genes are TRBV29-1 and TRBJ2-1; 9 bases line up with TRBD2. Germline V gives CDR1 SQVTM, CDR2 ANQGSEA. This CDR3 region has 13 residues. V was clipped by 7 bases and J by 3 bases; unmatched bases: 4.